Given below is one T cell receptor (beta chain) in context. This clonotype occurred many times. Its specific antigen is unknown. No base quality information exists; no much larger clone differs at one position. The TCR beta CDR3 regions were amplified from the RNA transcripts. The TCR CDR3 was subjected to a first round of RT-PCR using the HTBI primer set and the Qiagen OneStep RT-PCR kit. A second multiplex PCR round built the libraries, followed by size selection and purification. Paired-end sequencing of the libraries was performed with 100 bp reads on an Illumina HiSeq2000. In the paper's pipeline: SOAPnuke was used to process the raw data, throwing out any read that contained adapters or uncalled bases, had a mean Phred below 15, or lacked an exact constant-primer or identifier match. High-quality paired reads were merged using COPE v1.2.5, and each unique nucleotide sequence was defined as a clonotype. MiTCR v1.1 was used to align the clonotypes against IMGT TRBV, TRBD and TRBJ reference segments. The analysis included only V-J combinations with a frequency above 0.0001, which together covered more than 99% of the repertoires. The TCS score was defined as the ratio of F50 (clonal expansion) to E x V (chaos), calculated using BLOSUM62-based TCRdist between CDR3 peptides within each V-J. Welch's t-statistics and random forest reduced around 510 V-J features to around 14, which were used in a naive Bayes classifier (R e1071). The Morisita-Horn index was used to measure how similar the thyroid and blood repertoires were. TCRdb trimmed the raw reads at Q25, called clones with MiXCR and kept productive beta chains. Each CDR3 protein appears once, grouped with its most common genes and DNA. The V and J calls and clone size are TCRdb's, not the authors'. The sample profile shows hundreds of thousands of distinct CDR3 sequences; about 14% of them were found once. 3.5% to 4.5% of the sample comes from the top ten.

Trimmed from V: 2 bases; trimmed from J: 1 base; junction bases lacking a gene match: 7. The CDR3 runs 17 residues from the cysteine to the phenylalanine. The DNA shown is the 51-base CDR3, in frame from base 1. CDR1 and CDR2 are drawn from the germline V gene (reference sequence): GTSNPN, SVGIG. These data are taken from a study of T cells in Graves' hyperthyroidism and ophthalmopathy (dated by TCRdb to between 2017 and 2020). Looking at the study overall: Peripheral blood samples were taken at initial diagnosis, before any treatment was given. According to the paper, TCR Vbeta CDR3 sequencing was carried out on 135 peripheral blood samples, which came from over 40 ophthalmopathy, some 73 hyperthyroidism and some 17 progressor patients. To identify distinguishing TCR V-J signatures, a discovery cohort of 100 or so patients was used, comprising fewer than 45 with Graves' ophthalmopathy and some 60 with stable Graves' hyperthyroidism. An independent validation cohort of fewer than 20 hyperthyroidism patients and 17 patients who later progressed to ophthalmopathy tested prospective prediction of ophthalmopathy. For training and testing, the approximately 97 patients in the discovery cohort were randomly divided in a 7:3 ratio. After blood sampling, hyperthyroidism patients were treated with methimazole at a starting dose of 30 mg daily, and ophthalmopathy patients were treated with high-dose intravenous methylprednisolone. Thyroid tissue and blood T-cell repertoires from six or seven Graves' hyperthyroidism patients were also compared in the study. Study-level results and caveats: In cross-validation, a model built on a 13 V-J signature told ophthalmopathy apart from stable hyperthyroidism with approximately 90% sensitivity and roughly 81% specificity, and in testing the same model reached 80%/75%. Most expanded thyroid clonotypes (frequency above 0.001) were also detected in blood, suggesting blood repertoires may reflect thyroid immune responses. Sample size was not statistically predetermined, and blinding of investigators to group allocation was not performed. In validation, the model predicted progression to ophthalmopathy a median of about 6 months before onset, with roughly 68% sensitivity and 72.22% specificity.

Ophthalmopathy patients had moderately to severely active disease, Clinical Activity Score of at least 3, NOSPECS grade of at least 4, and duration under 3 months. The study excluded patients with uncontrolled infections, other autoimmune diseases, pregnancy or lactation. Diagnoses were established on the basis of clinical symptoms, serum thyroxine and TRAb, thyroid ultrasound, and orbital computed tomography. Ficoll-Paque density gradient centrifugation was used to isolate PBMCs from under 11 ml of fresh peripheral blood. Trizol reagent was used to extract total RNA, and RNA quality was then checked on an Agilent 2100 Bioanalyzer.

The material sequenced was blood. In this chain, TRBV30 is recombined with TRBJ2-5; 13 bases in the middle match TRBD2. This receptor was identified in a woman between 40 and 50 years old with Graves' ophthalmopathy. The CDR3 protein: CAWSPGTSGNVQETQYF. Here is the DNA: TGTGCCTGGAGTCCCGGGACTAGCGGGAATGTCCAAGAGACCCAGTACTTC.